A selection of T cell receptor beta chains follows, all from one sample in a study of OX40 agonist ivuxolimab in advanced cancers. The data were produced by immunoSEQ multiplex PCR, yet TCRdb's version contains in-frame clones alone and is incomplete. Of 90,000 or so clones in the sample, approximately 87% were seen once. Sequenced here: CD4+ or CD8+ T cells sorted from blood, sampled in a trial of the OX40 agonist ivuxolimab. The receptors originated from an adult with an advanced solid tumor such as melanoma, head and neck, liver or kidney cancer. Both conserved end residues are part of each CDR3. The D gene is left open where the match is weak. Only part of the rows carry a size: once, few, many, or a class if the clone is expanded.

V gene: TRBV2
D gene: NA
clone size: NA
J gene: TRBJ2-6
CDR3 protein: CASSEAETSRVLTF
CDR3 DNA: TGTGCCAGCAGTGAAGCGGAGACCTCCCGCGTCCTGACTTTC

V gene: TRBV7-8
D gene: TRBD2
clone size: NA
J gene: TRBJ2-7
CDR3 protein: CASRPGLAGGPATRGQYF
CDR3 DNA: TGTGCCAGCAGACCGGGACTAGCGGGGGGGCCGGCGACTCGCGGGCAGTACTTC

V gene: TRBV4-3
D gene: TRBD1
clone size: once
J gene: TRBJ2-2
CDR3 protein: CASSQPRGQDTGELFF
CDR3 DNA: TGCGCCAGCAGCCAACCTAGGGGGCAAGACACCGGGGAGCTGTTTTTT

V gene: TRBV9
D gene: NA
clone size: NA
J gene: TRBJ2-1
CDR3 protein: CASVHGTISYNEQFF
CDR3 DNA: TGTGCCAGCGTTCACGGGACAATTTCCTACAATGAGCAGTTCTTC

V gene: TRBV2
D gene: TRBD1
clone size: NA
J gene: TRBJ2-3
CDR3 protein: CASSGQGSSTDTQYF
CDR3 DNA: TGTGCCAGCAGCGGACAGGGCTCGAGCACAGATACGCAGTATTTT

V gene: TRBV5-1
D gene: NA
clone size: NA
J gene: TRBJ2-5
CDR3 protein: CASSLQGRWETQYF
CDR3 DNA: TGCGCCAGCAGCTTGCAGGGGCGCTGGGAGACCCAGTACTTC

V gene: TRBV5-1
D gene: NA
clone size: many
J gene: TRBJ2-7
CDR3 protein: CASSLRAGTYEQYF
CDR3 DNA: TGCGCCAGCAGCTTGCGTGCGGGGACCTACGAGCAGTACTTC

V gene: TRBV18
D gene: NA
clone size: few
J gene: TRBJ2-7
CDR3 protein: CASSIPGSYEQYF
CDR3 DNA: TGTGCCAGCTCAATTCCGGGGAGCTACGAGCAGTACTTC

V gene: TRBV4-1
D gene: NA
clone size: once
J gene: TRBJ1-1
CDR3 protein: CASSQGPEGAFF
CDR3 DNA: TGCGCCAGCAGCCAAGGCCCAGAGGGTGCTTTCTTT

V gene: TRBV18
D gene: NA
clone size: NA
J gene: TRBJ1-4
CDR3 protein: CASSPRVTGLGKLFF
CDR3 DNA: TGTGCCAGCTCACCACGTGTAACGGGGTTAGGAAAACTGTTTTTT

V gene: TRBV5-1
D gene: NA
clone size: NA
J gene: TRBJ1-5
CDR3 protein: CASSPSDPNQPQHF
CDR3 DNA: TGCGCCAGCAGCCCCTCGGATCCCAATCAGCCCCAGCATTTT

V gene: TRBV20-1
D gene: NA
clone size: NA
J gene: TRBJ2-7
CDR3 protein: CSASRGYEQYF
CDR3 DNA: TGCAGTGCTAGTCGGGGCTACGAGCAGTACTTC

V gene: TRBV5-1
D gene: NA
clone size: NA
J gene: TRBJ1-3
CDR3 protein: CASRSGLTSGNTIYF
CDR3 DNA: TGCGCCAGCAGGTCGGGACTGACATCTGGAAACACCATATATTTT

V gene: TRBV11-3
D gene: NA
clone size: NA
J gene: TRBJ2-2
CDR3 protein: CASSLEVGELFF
CDR3 DNA: TGTGCCAGCAGCTTAGAGGTTGGGGAGCTGTTTTTT

V gene: TRBV5-5
D gene: NA
clone size: NA
J gene: TRBJ1-5
CDR3 protein: CASSLVVYSNQPQHF
CDR3 DNA: TGTGCCAGCAGCTTGGTCGTTTATAGCAATCAGCCCCAGCATTTT

V gene: TRBV10-3
D gene: NA
clone size: NA
J gene: TRBJ2-7
CDR3 protein: CAGGPNSGREQYF
CDR3 DNA: TGTGCTGGAGGGCCCAACTCGGGGAGGGAGCAGTACTTC

V gene: TRBV19
D gene: NA
clone size: NA
J gene: TRBJ2-6
CDR3 protein: CASSGEPYSSGANVLTF
CDR3 DNA: TGTGCCAGTAGTGGCGAACCGTATAGCTCTGGGGCCAACGTCCTGACTTTC

V gene: TRBV7-6
D gene: NA
clone size: NA
J gene: TRBJ1-1
CDR3 protein: CASSLVGGVNTEAFF
CDR3 DNA: TGTGCCAGCAGCTTAGTCGGGGGGGTGAACACTGAAGCTTTCTTT

V gene: TRBV5-1
D gene: NA
clone size: NA
J gene: TRBJ1-2
CDR3 protein: CASQPRAGQNYGYTF
CDR3 DNA: TGCGCCAGCCAACCCCGGGCAGGGCAAAACTATGGCTACACCTTC

V gene: TRBV7-2
D gene: NA
clone size: NA
J gene: TRBJ2-7
CDR3 protein: CASSLGPPTGLSYEQYF
CDR3 DNA: TGTGCCAGCAGCTTAGGCCCCCCCACAGGGCTCTCCTACGAGCAGTACTTC

V gene: TRBV7-6
D gene: NA
clone size: NA
J gene: TRBJ2-5
CDR3 protein: CASSLGSRGETQYF
CDR3 DNA: TGTGCCAGCAGCTTAGGTTCTAGGGGAGAGACCCAGTACTTC

V gene: TRBV7-2
D gene: TRBD1
clone size: NA
J gene: TRBJ2-3
CDR3 protein: CASSFLTGTARDTQYF
CDR3 DNA: TGTGCCAGCAGCTTCCTTACCGGGACAGCAAGAGATACGCAGTATTTT

V gene: TRBV5-6
D gene: TRBD1
clone size: NA
J gene: TRBJ1-5
CDR3 protein: CASSLDRGGNQPQHF
CDR3 DNA: TGTGCCAGCAGCCTAGACAGGGGAGGAAATCAGCCCCAGCATTTT

V gene: TRBV28
D gene: NA
clone size: NA
J gene: TRBJ2-2
CDR3 protein: CASSLSITGELFF
CDR3 DNA: TGTGCCAGCAGTTTAAGTATCACCGGGGAGCTGTTTTTT

V gene: TRBV12-5
D gene: NA
clone size: NA
J gene: TRBJ1-1
CDR3 protein: CASGLEGNTEAFF
CDR3 DNA: TGTGCTAGTGGCCTTGAGGGGAACACTGAAGCTTTCTTT

V gene: TRBV15
D gene: NA
clone size: NA
J gene: TRBJ2-1
CDR3 protein: CATSIGEGSGLDEQFF
CDR3 DNA: TGTGCCACCAGCATAGGTGAAGGTAGCGGTCTAGATGAGCAGTTCTTC

V gene: TRBV5-4
D gene: NA
clone size: medium-sized
J gene: TRBJ2-3
CDR3 protein: CASSLAGSTDTQYF
CDR3 DNA: TGTGCCAGCAGCTTGGCGGGGAGCACAGATACGCAGTATTTT

V gene: TRBV6-5
D gene: TRBD1
clone size: NA
J gene: TRBJ2-7
CDR3 protein: CAVSFGQGGYEQYF
CDR3 DNA: TGTGCAGTATCGTTTGGACAGGGGGGATACGAGCAGTACTTC

V gene: TRBV11-3
D gene: NA
clone size: NA
J gene: TRBJ2-2
CDR3 protein: CASSPGTHTGELFF
CDR3 DNA: TGTGCCAGCAGCCCAGGGACCCACACCGGGGAGCTGTTTTTT

V gene: TRBV11-2
D gene: TRBD1
clone size: NA
J gene: TRBJ1-2
CDR3 protein: CANTQGISGYTF
CDR3 DNA: TGTGCCAACACACAGGGGATTAGTGGCTACACCTTC

V gene: TRBV29-1
D gene: NA
clone size: once
J gene: TRBJ2-5
CDR3 protein: CSVRTETQYF
CDR3 DNA: TGCAGCGTCCGGACGGAGACCCAGTACTTC

V gene: TRBV10-2
D gene: NA
clone size: NA
J gene: TRBJ1-3
CDR3 protein: CATHSSSGNTIYF
CDR3 DNA: TGCGCCACCCACAGCAGCTCTGGAAACACCATATATTTT

V gene: TRBV7-9
D gene: NA
clone size: NA
J gene: TRBJ2-7
CDR3 protein: CASNHADRGHEQYF
CDR3 DNA: TGTGCCAGCAACCACGCGGACCGGGGCCACGAGCAGTACTTC

V gene: TRBV10-3
D gene: NA
clone size: NA
J gene: TRBJ2-2
CDR3 protein: CAMGDGRSTGELFF
CDR3 DNA: TGTGCCATGGGGGATGGCAGATCCACCGGGGAGCTGTTTTTT

V gene: TRBV18
D gene: NA
clone size: NA
J gene: TRBJ2-1
CDR3 protein: CASSPTPGNEQFF
CDR3 DNA: TGTGCCAGCTCACCTACCCCGGGGAATGAGCAGTTCTTC

V gene: TRBV9
D gene: NA
clone size: NA
J gene: TRBJ2-7
CDR3 protein: CASSVGSGARTYEQYF
CDR3 DNA: TGTGCCAGCAGCGTAGGTTCGGGGGCGCGGACCTACGAGCAGTACTTC

V gene: TRBV6-4
D gene: NA
clone size: NA
J gene: TRBJ1-1
CDR3 protein: CASSDGGTEAFF
CDR3 DNA: TGTGCCAGCAGTGATGGGGGCACTGAAGCTTTCTTT

V gene: TRBV5-5
D gene: NA
clone size: NA
J gene: TRBJ2-5
CDR3 protein: CASSLGASPTGETQYF
CDR3 DNA: TGTGCCAGCAGCTTGGGGGCCTCGCCAACCGGGGAGACCCAGTACTTC

V gene: TRBV29-1
D gene: TRBD2
clone size: NA
J gene: TRBJ2-5
CDR3 protein: CSVDGGGTQETQYF
CDR3 DNA: TGCAGCGTTGATGGCGGGGGGACCCAAGAGACCCAGTACTTC

V gene: TRBV18
D gene: NA
clone size: NA
J gene: TRBJ2-7
CDR3 protein: CASSPQKASYYEQYF
CDR3 DNA: TGTGCCAGCTCACCACAAAAAGCTTCCTATTACGAGCAGTACTTC

V gene: TRBV5-4
D gene: NA
clone size: NA
J gene: TRBJ2-7
CDR3 protein: CASSPGAGNSYEQYF
CDR3 DNA: TGTGCCAGCAGCCCGGGGGCAGGGAACTCCTACGAGCAGTACTTC

V gene: TRBV2
D gene: NA
clone size: NA
J gene: TRBJ1-6
CDR3 protein: CASSTTGPGSPLHF
CDR3 DNA: TGTGCCAGCAGTACGACCGGCCCCGGGTCACCCCTCCACTTT

V gene: TRBV29-1
D gene: NA
clone size: NA
J gene: TRBJ2-2
CDR3 protein: CSVEKGGGSAGELFF
CDR3 DNA: TGCAGCGTTGAAAAAGGAGGGGGCAGCGCCGGGGAGCTGTTTTTT

V gene: TRBV29-1
D gene: TRBD1
clone size: NA
J gene: TRBJ1-5
CDR3 protein: CSVAGGQSSNQPQHF
CDR3 DNA: TGCAGCGTTGCAGGGGGACAATCTAGCAATCAGCCCCAGCATTTT

V gene: TRBV5-8
D gene: TRBD1
clone size: NA
J gene: TRBJ2-5
CDR3 protein: CASILPGGREETQYF
CDR3 DNA: TGTGCCAGCATCCTCCCAGGGGGCAGGGAGGAGACCCAGTACTTC